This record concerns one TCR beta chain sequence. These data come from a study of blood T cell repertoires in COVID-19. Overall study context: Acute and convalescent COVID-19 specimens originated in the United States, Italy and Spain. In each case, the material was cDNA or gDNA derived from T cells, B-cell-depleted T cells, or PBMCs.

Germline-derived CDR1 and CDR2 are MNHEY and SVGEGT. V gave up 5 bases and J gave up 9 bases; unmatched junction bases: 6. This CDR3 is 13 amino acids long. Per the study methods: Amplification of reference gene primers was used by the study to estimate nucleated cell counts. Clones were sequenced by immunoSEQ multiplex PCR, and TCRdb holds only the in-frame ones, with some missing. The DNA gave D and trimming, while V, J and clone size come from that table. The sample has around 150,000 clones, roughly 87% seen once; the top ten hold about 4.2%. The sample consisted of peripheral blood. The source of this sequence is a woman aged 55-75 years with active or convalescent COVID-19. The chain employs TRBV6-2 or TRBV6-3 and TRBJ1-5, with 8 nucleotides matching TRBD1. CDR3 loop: CASSGQGMGPQHF. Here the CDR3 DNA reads TGTGCCAGCAGTGGACAGGGAATGGGGCCCCAGCATTTT.